This T cell receptor (beta chain) comes out of a study of beta chain features in type 1 diabetes. This clone was recorded at least ten times. The germline V gene has CDR1 SEHNR and CDR2 FQNEAQ (reference sequence). The germline V and J ends were trimmed by 5 bases and 0 bases, with 11 bases remaining between them. The CDR3 consists of 14 residues. A single heparinised blood sample, averaging approximately 110 mL, was obtained per donor. Isolated RNA was reverse transcribed in full, so expressed TCRB transcripts were sequenced. Sequencing was performed with immunoSEQ multiplex PCR; in TCRdb, only in-frame clones are kept and a portion is missing. The sample shows 110,000 to 150,000 clones, 9.5% to 10% of them seen only once.

The chain is built from TRBV7-9 and TRBJ2-7, with a tentative D call TRBD2 (6 bases). Sequences were obtained from central memory CD4+ T cells from blood. This sequence was found in a middle-aged woman in good health. The CDR3 DNA follows: TGTGCCAGCAGCCTGGACGGGGGCTCCTACGAGCAGTACTTC. This sequence encodes CASSLDGGSYEQYF.